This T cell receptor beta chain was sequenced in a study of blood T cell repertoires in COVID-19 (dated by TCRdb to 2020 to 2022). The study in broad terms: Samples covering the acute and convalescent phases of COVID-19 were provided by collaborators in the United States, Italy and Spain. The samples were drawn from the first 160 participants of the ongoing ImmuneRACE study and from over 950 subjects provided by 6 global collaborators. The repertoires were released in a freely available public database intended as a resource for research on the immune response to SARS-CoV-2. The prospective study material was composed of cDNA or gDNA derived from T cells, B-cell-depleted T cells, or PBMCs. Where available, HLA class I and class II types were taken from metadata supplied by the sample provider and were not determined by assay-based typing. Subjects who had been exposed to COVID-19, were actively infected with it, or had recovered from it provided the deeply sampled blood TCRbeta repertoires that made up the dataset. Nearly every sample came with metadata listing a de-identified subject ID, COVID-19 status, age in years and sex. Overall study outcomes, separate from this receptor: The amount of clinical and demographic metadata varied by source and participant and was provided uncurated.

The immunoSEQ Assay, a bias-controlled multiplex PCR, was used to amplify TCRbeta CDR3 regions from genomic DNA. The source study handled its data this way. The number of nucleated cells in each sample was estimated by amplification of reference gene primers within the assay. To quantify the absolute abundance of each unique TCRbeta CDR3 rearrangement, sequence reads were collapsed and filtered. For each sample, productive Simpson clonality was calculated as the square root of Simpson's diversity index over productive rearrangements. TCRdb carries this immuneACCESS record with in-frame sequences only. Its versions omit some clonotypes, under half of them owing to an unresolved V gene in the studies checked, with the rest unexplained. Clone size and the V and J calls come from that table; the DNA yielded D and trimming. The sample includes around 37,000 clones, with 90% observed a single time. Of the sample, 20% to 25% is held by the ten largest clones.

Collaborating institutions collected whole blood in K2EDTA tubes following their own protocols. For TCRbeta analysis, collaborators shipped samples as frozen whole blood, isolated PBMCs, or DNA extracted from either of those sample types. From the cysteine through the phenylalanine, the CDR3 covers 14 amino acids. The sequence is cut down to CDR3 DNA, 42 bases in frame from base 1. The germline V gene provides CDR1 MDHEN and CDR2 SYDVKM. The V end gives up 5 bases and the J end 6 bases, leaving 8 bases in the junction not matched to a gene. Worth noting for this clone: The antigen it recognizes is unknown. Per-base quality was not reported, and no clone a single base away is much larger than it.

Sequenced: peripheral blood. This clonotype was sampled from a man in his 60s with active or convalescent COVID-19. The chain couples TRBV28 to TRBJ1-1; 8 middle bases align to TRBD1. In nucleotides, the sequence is TGTGCCAGCAGTCCTGGACAGGGTAAACCTGAAGCTTTCTTT. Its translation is CASSPGQGKPEAFF.